This T cell receptor (beta chain) was retrieved from a study of blood T cells in healthy people across ages. Study findings and constraints: Measured against age, TCR beta diversity per million T cells decreased in a roughly linear manner. Researchers judged that diversity estimates from one million T cells fell short of true values.

With 6 bases removed from V and 2 bases from J, the gap between germline ends came to 14 bases. CDR3 length: 13 residues. Germline values: CDR1 SQVTM, CDR2 ANQGSEA. As regards this clonotype: Its target is unknown.

The study drew donors from healthy Caucasian individuals in Russia aged roughly 6 to 95. PCR was performed a second time for about 7 to 12 cycles using a sample-barcoded 5' primer and a J-beta primer mix. A tag from a template-switch adaptor with 12 random nucleotides marked each cDNA molecule. One entry per CDR3 protein results from TCRdb running MiXCR on the 5' RACE reads. The sample comprises over a million distinct CDR3 sequences, 35% to 45% of which are singletons, and around 8% rests with the top ten. The V and J genes are TRBV29-1 and TRBJ2-7; TRBD2 might be the D (7 bases). Sequenced sample: blood. The sequence came from a woman aged 18-35 years in good health. CDR3 in DNA: TGCAGCGTGGGGAGGGGGGATACCTACGAGCAGTACTTC. As protein: CSVGRGDTYEQYF.